This T cell receptor beta chain was profiled in a study of cytomegalovirus exposure and HLA in healthy donors. Findings and caveats of the study: Accurate predictions that matched the HLA-A and HLA-B alleles of most subjects were reportedly made from TCR beta sequences.

V lost 2 bases and J 4 bases, leaving 6 bases between the germline ends. The V gene's germline CDR1 is ENHRY and CDR2 SYGVKD. This CDR3 spans 13 amino acids. Note on this clone: Its antigen is unidentified.

Primers: 60 Vbeta forward and 13 Jbeta reverse. In the original workflow: Later, an analysis found roughly 80 million unique TCR beta chains, and 9.5 million to 11 million of these were shared. Measured with immunoSEQ multiplex PCR; TCRdb has only the in-frame clones, and not every one. V and J calls and clone size are those listed in that table; D and trimming were worked out from the DNA. Among around 280,000 clones listed, 70% to 90% were seen once. V is TRBV10-3 and J is TRBJ1-3; no definite D call. The specimen was PBMCs. The origin of this receptor is a woman aged 18-29 years in good health and CMV-seronegative. The CDR3 coding sequence is TGTGCCATCAGTGAGATTGTAGGAAACACCATATATTTT. It specifies CAISEIVGNTIYF.